Sequencing of this T cell receptor (beta chain) was carried out in a study of cytomegalovirus exposure and HLA in healthy donors. General study results and limits: A missense DCLRE1C variant was associated with V- and J-gene trimming of TCR beta chains in a later analysis, and an independent cohort replicated the association. High sensitivity and specificity were reportedly achieved when the classifier diagnosed cytomegalovirus status. Versus the roughly 690-donor mean, an Asian-associated ancestry cluster reportedly showed fewer N-insertions in a later analysis.

With 60 Vbeta and 13 Jbeta primers, the PCR was carried out. Produced via immunoSEQ multiplex PCR; TCRdb's table is partial and in-frame only. The table records about 180,000 clones, roughly 88% of them present only once. The V gene's germline CDR1 is SQVTM and CDR2 ANQGSEA. This CDR3 spans 12 amino acids. The V end was cut by 3 bases, the J end by 7 bases, with 10 bases between. Comment on this clone: As yet, its antigen is unknown.

Material for sequencing was PBMCs. The TCR originated in a girl aged 2 to 10 in good health and CMV-seropositive. The chain recombines TRBV29-1 with TRBJ2-1; no reliable D call. This CDR3 reads CSVDPYWNEQFF. The CDR3 DNA follows: TGCAGCGTTGATCCCTACTGGAATGAGCAGTTCTTC.